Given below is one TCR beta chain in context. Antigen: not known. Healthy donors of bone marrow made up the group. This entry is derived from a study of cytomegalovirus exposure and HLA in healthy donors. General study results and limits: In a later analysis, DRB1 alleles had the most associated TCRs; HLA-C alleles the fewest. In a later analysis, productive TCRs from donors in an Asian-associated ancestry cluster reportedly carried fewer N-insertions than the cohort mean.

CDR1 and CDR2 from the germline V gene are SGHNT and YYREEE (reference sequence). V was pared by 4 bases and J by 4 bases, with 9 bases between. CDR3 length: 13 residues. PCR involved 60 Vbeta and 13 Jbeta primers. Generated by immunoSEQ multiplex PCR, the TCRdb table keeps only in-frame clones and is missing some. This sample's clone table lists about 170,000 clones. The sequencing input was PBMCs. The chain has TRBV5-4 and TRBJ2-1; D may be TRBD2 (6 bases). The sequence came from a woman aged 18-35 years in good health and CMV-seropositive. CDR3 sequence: CASSPGLYNEQFF. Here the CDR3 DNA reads TGTGCCAGCAGCCCGGGACTGTACAATGAGCAGTTCTTC.